Detailed here is one TCR beta chain. The clone's antigen remains unknown. Base qualities are not provided; no much larger clone lies one nucleotide away. The data were obtained in a study of memory CD4+ T cells and cytomegalovirus serostatus (dated by TCRdb to the late 2010s). Context from the whole study: The roughly 33 healthy Belgian adults in the cohort included 9 who were CMV seropositive and some 25 who were CMV seronegative. The study sequenced CD4+ memory TCRbeta repertoires of a Belgian cohort with known cytomegalovirus serostatus to replicate a published TCR-based CMV serostatus classifier. Overall results and qualifications from the work: Of under 200 previously reported CMV-associated TCRbeta sequences, around 67 appeared in the CD4+ memory repertoires, each in one to five individuals. Only CD4+CD45RO+ memory cells were sequenced, unlike the original study, which covered naive and memory CD4+ and CD8+ populations. The results were interpreted as suggesting that the CMV-associated TCR signature is largely present in the CD4+ memory repertoire. CMV serostatus prediction reached a median bootstrapped AUC of nearly 0.96 with the original framework and 0.91 with a US-trained random forest. The original-framework classifier achieved a median bootstrapped AUC of approximately 0.94 with a 95% CI of 0.76-1.00 on the Belgian cohort.

Single viable CD3+CD4+CD8-CD45RO+ cells were sorted as memory CD4+ T cells on a FACSAria II. CMV serostatus was assessed using a Roche Elecsys assay, by which serum IgG against CMV pp150, pp28, p38 and p52 was detected. Once the samples were thawed, total CD4+ T cells were enriched through positive selection using CD4 magnetic microbeads. The samples came from a different study that was designed specifically to examine the CD4+ T cell memory repertoire. Following standard operating procedures, peripheral blood mononuclear cells were isolated and cryopreserved, while serum was kept at -80 degrees C. Staining used CD3-PerCP (BW264/56), CD4-APC (RPA-T4), CD45RO-PE (UCHT1) and CD8-Pacific Orange (3B5) antibodies, with Sytox blue excluding non-viable cells. Genomic DNA was extracted from sorted cells with the Quick-DNA Microprep Kit. TCRbeta DNA was amplified with the immunoSEQ hsTCRbeta kit following the manufacturer's protocol. TCRbeta libraries were sequenced on an Illumina MiSeq instrument. Concerning the study's data processing: Once out-of-frame sequences had been removed, 2,204,828 distinct TCRbeta sequences were left, which works out to an average of approximately 61,000 per individual. Each individual was scored according to the count of approximately 170 previously reported CMV-associated TCRbeta sequences and the total productive distinct TCRbeta count. A beta-binomial model was reimplemented in Python, and scikit-learn random forests with default parameters were trained on US cohort data. Classifier performance on the Belgian cohort was summarized as median AUC with percentile confidence intervals calculated over 10,000 bootstrap iterations. The immuneACCESS repertoire file appears here via TCRdb, limited to in-frame rearrangements. These files lack a portion of the clones; in checked studies, under half of the deficit traces to unresolved V genes, and the cause of the others is not known. Clone size and V and J calls were adopted from that table, with D and trimming inferred from the DNA. This sample is represented by 40,000 to 50,000 clones; about 74% of them were singletons. About 1.1% of the sample rests with the top ten.

The CDR3 has 13 amino acids, counting the end cysteine and phenylalanine. Here the CDR3 DNA is all that survives: 39 bases in frame from base 1. The junction shows trimming of 4 bases on V and 11 bases on J, plus 16 bases between the germline ends. In the germline V gene, CDR1 corresponds to LGHNA and CDR2 to YNFKEQ. The specimen was memory CD4+ T cells from blood. The chain is assembled from TRBV4-2 and TRBJ2-3, with a tentative D gene TRBD2 over 5 matching bases. The receptor was isolated from an adult in good health and CMV-seropositive. The CDR3 is CASSPSEAREQYF. The DNA reads TGTGCCAGCAGCCCCTCCGAGGCTCGGGAGCAGTATTTT.